This T cell receptor (beta chain) is drawn from a study of blood T cells in healthy people across ages. Study-wide points: Long-lived and aged donors differed, with more naive CD4+ cells and higher diversity in the long-lived. As naive T cell percentage varied, TCR beta diversity correlated strongly with it.

Alongside a J-beta primer mix, a sample-barcoded 5' primer served in a second PCR lasting 7 to 11 cycles. TCRdb called the 5' RACE reads again in MiXCR, with one record for every CDR3 protein. The table records about 1.6 million distinct CDR3 sequences, 30% to 35% of them present only once. With regard to this clonotype: Its antigen remains unidentified. The junction shows a germline mismatch at one end, possibly a read error.

This clonotype originated in a woman under 40 in good health. The sequencing sample was made of blood.

CDR3 sequence: CAGSEGGGYEQYF. CDR3 nucleotide sequence: TGTGCCGGCAGTGAGGGCGGAGGCTACGAGCAGTACTTC. This chain joins TRBV25-1 and TRBJ2-7; weak D call: TRBD2 (5 bases). CDR1 MGHDK and CDR2 SYGVNS come from the germline V gene. The CDR3 extends over 13 amino acids.